Listed below are T cell receptor beta chains from one sample, sequenced in a study of blood T cell repertoires in COVID-19. TCRdb's copy holds only in-frame clones and misses some; the assay was immunoSEQ multiplex PCR. This sample has 70,000 to 90,000 clones, with around 90% found just once. The source material was peripheral blood. The receptor set was obtained from a human donor in a cohort sampled during active COVID-19. The conserved cysteine and the conserved F or W are not part of the CDR3 here. Fields, in order: clone size, V gene, CDR3 protein. Clone sizes are given selectively: once, few, many, or a class where the clone is expanded.

abundance: once; v_gene: TRBV24-1; CDR3aa: ATSSGTGNSPLH
abundance: -; v_gene: TRBV29-1; CDR3aa: SAGQGGNQPQH
abundance: -; v_gene: TRBV7-9; CDR3aa: ASSPGTGESPLH
abundance: -; v_gene: TRBV2; CDR3aa: ASSTGTPYQETQY
abundance: -; v_gene: TRBV2; CDR3aa: ASSEFGGGAVDTQY
abundance: -; v_gene: TRBV6-5; CDR3aa: ASSFGRAETQY
abundance: -; v_gene: TRBV10-3; CDR3aa: AIGGQQRSTGELF
abundance: -; v_gene: TRBV10-2; CDR3aa: ASTHTQGSSYNSPLH
abundance: once; v_gene: TRBV13; CDR3aa: ASSPGRQGNSPLH
abundance: -; v_gene: TRBV10-3; CDR3aa: AISESVQNYNEQF
abundance: -; v_gene: TRBV7-2; CDR3aa: ASSLDAGGLHRETQY
abundance: once; v_gene: TRBV3-1/TRBV3-2; CDR3aa: ASRGGRGGYT